Following are 20 T cell receptor beta chains from one sample sequenced in a study of shared clonotypes between healthy human individuals (dated by TCRdb to about 2020). The library was made by the immunoSEQ multiplex PCR assay. Here the immuneACCESS table is served through TCRdb, limited to in-frame sequences with V and J called. Missing clones are a known gap in these copies; in checked studies unresolved V genes cover under half, and the rest lacks a known reason. This sample is represented by about a million clones; around 76% of them were singletons. In total, the top ten clones hold about 1.5% of the sample. Sequencing was performed on memory CD4+ T cells sorted from blood. The meaning of the sample's cell subset or site label: CD45RA-negative fraction. The source of these receptors is a man between 18 and 29 years old in good health.

About this clone itself: This specimen includes other DNA sequences encoding the same CDR3. The V call is TRBV28, the J call TRBJ1-3; unclear D gene. The V and J ends lost 2 bases and 4 bases respectively, with 3 bases between them. The CDR3 totals 12 residues. CDR1 is MDHEN and CDR2 is SYDVKM in the germline V gene. The CDR3 spells CASSLRGNTIYF. The CDR3 nucleotides read TGTGCCAGCAGTTTAAGGGGAAACACCATATATTTT. The entire variable domain, with the rest obtained from reference TRBV28 and TRBJ1-3, is as follows: DVKVTQSSRYLVKRTGEKVFLECVQDMDHENMFWYRQDPGLGLRLIYFSYDVKMKEKGDIPEGYSVSREKKERFSLILESASTNQTSMYLCASSLRGNTIYFGEGSWLTVV.

The chain joins TRBV4-3 to TRBJ1-1, with no clear D. CDR1 is LGHNA and CDR2 is YSLEER in the germline V gene. The length of the CDR3 is 11 residues. The ends were cut back, 3 bases at V and 9 bases at J, with 8 bases in the middle. DNA of the CDR3: TGCGCCAGCAGCCAGGGATCTAAAGCTTTCTTT. Protein sequence: CASSQGSKAFF.

This clone came up a few times. This chain uses TRBV6-1 with TRBJ2-2; TRBD1 is a possible D gene (5 bases). This CDR3 has 15 amino acids. Between the trimmed V and J ends, which lost 6 bases and 4 bases, there was a span of 15 bases. The germline V gene has CDR1 MNHNS and CDR2 SASEGT. CDR3 in amino acids: CASRTESLSTGELFF. The CDR3 nucleotides are TGTGCCAGCAGGACAGAGTCGCTGAGCACCGGGGAGCTGTTTTTT.

This clone showed up just a few times. The chain recombines TRBV2 with TRBJ1-1; 8 bases line up with TRBD1. Germline loops: CDR1 SNHLY, CDR2 FYNNEI. The CDR3 totals 14 residues. The trim removed 3 bases at V and 7 bases at J, leaving 7 bases unmatched. CDR3 region: CASSEDRATGEAFF. CDR3 DNA sequence: TGTGCCAGCAGTGAGGACAGGGCGACAGGTGAAGCTTTCTTT.

The rearrangement uses TRBV7-9 and TRBJ2-6; 8 nucleotides align to TRBD1. There are 17 residues in the CDR3. The germline V gene encodes CDR1 SEHNR and CDR2 FQNEAQ (reference sequence). V was pared by 1 base and J by 4 bases, with 6 bases of the junction left unmatched. CDR3 region: CASSLGTGSAGANVLTF. The CDR3 nucleotides read TGTGCCAGCAGCTTAGGGACAGGGTCTGCCGGGGCCAACGTCCTGACTTTC.

This chain uses TRBV29-1 with TRBJ2-1, with no clear D. The CDR3 has 13 amino acids. The V gene lost 6 bases and the J gene lost 4 bases, with 13 bases spanning the gap. From germline, CDR1 is SQVTM and CDR2 ANQGSEA. The CDR3, as DNA: TGCAGCGTCTTACGCGGAACGTACAATGAGCAGTTCTTC. It is translated as CSVLRGTYNEQFF.

The chain uses TRBV28 and TRBJ1-1; no firm D call. CDR3 length: 12 amino acids. Trimming cost V 1 base and J 6 bases, with 6 bases left between them. The germline gives CDR1 MDHEN, CDR2 SYDVKM. The CDR3 spells CASSLLVSEAFF. The CDR3 coding sequence is TGTGCCAGCAGTTTATTGGTTTCTGAAGCTTTCTTT.

V usage is TRBV30 and J usage is TRBJ2-7; no clear D gene. Germline V lookup: CDR1 GTSNPN, CDR2 SVGIG (reference sequence). Deletions cut 0 bases from V and 4 bases from J, with 13 bases between. The CDR3 loop spans 14 amino acids. Here the CDR3 DNA reads TGTGCCTGGAGTGTATCCGGTACTAAGTACGAGCAGTACTTC. Protein product: CAWSVSGTKYEQYF.

The V and J genes are TRBV9 and TRBJ2-3; weak D call: TRBD2 (6 bases). Trimming left V 2 bases short and J 1 base short, with 17 bases between. The CDR3 covers 17 residues. The V gene's germline CDR1 is SGDLS and CDR2 YYNGEE. The CDR3 sequence is CASSVSSGSSGTDTQYF. The CDR3 DNA is TGTGCCAGCAGCGTCTCTTCCGGGTCTAGCGGCACAGATACGCAGTATTTT. Filled out from reference TRBV9 and TRBJ2-3, the complete variable domain reads DSGVTQTPKHLITATGQRVTLRCSPRSGDLSVYWYQQSLDQGLQFLIQYYNGEERAKGNILERFSAQQFPDLHSELNLSSLELGDSALYFCASSVSSGSSGTDTQYFGPGTRLTVL.

With regard to this clone: The sample has other DNA sequences that encode this CDR3 too. The rearrangement links TRBV19 to TRBJ1-2, with no clear D. Germline V gives CDR1 LNHDA, CDR2 SQIVND (reference sequence). Trimming removed 4 bases at V and 2 bases at J, with 8 bases between. CDR3 length: 13 residues. The CDR3 bases are TGTGCCAGTAGTACTGGGCAGAACTATGGCTACACCTTC. Amino acids: CASSTGQNYGYTF.

V usage is TRBV5-6 and J usage is TRBJ2-4; D call uncertain. This CDR3 has 12 amino acids. With 1 base removed from V and 7 bases from J, the gap between germline ends came to 6 bases. In germline, CDR1 is SGHDT, CDR2 YYEEEE. CDR3 in DNA: TGTGCCAGCAGCTTGAACAGTAACATTCAGTACTTC. This encodes CASSLNSNIQYF.

This clone was seen just once. The V call is TRBV28, the J call TRBJ1-6, with TRBD1 as a possible D gene (6 bases). The CDR3 is made up of 16 amino acids. Deletions cut 0 bases from V and 4 bases from J, with 10 bases between. The germline CDR1 and CDR2 sequences are MDHEN and SYDVKM. The CDR3 DNA sequence: TGTGCCAGCAGTTTATGGACAGGAATTTATAATTCACCCCTCCACTTT. This sequence encodes CASSLWTGIYNSPLHF.

This clone was counted ten times or more. The gene calls are TRBV4-1 and TRBJ2-3; 8 bases are shared with TRBD1. Losses at the gene ends were 4 bases for V and 11 bases for J; bases not matched to a gene: 8. Per germline, CDR1 MGHRA and CDR2 YSYEKL. CDR3 size: 13 residues. The CDR3, as DNA: TGCGCCAGCAGCCCGATGACAGGGGAGAAGCAGTATTTT. The encoded protein is CASSPMTGEKQYF.

The chain has TRBV7-9 and TRBJ2-2, with a tentative D call TRBD2 (5 bases). Germline V lookup: CDR1 SEHNR, CDR2 FQNEAQ (reference sequence). This CDR3 is built from 16 residues. Between the trimmed V and J ends, which lost 6 bases and 4 bases, there was a span of 18 bases. The CDR3 DNA is TGTGCCAGCAGTTTATACCGGGGAACAGCCACCGGGGAGCTGTTTTTT. It is translated as CASSLYRGTATGELFF.

J is TRBJ2-1 and V is TRBV5-6; 8 bases map to TRBD2. The germline CDR1 and CDR2 sequences are SGHDT and YYEEEE. The length of the CDR3 is 15 residues. Unmatched junction bases numbered 12, after V lost 3 bases and J lost 10 bases. The CDR3 DNA is TGTGCCAGCAGCTACTCTCCCCCCCTAGCGGGCGAGCAGTTCTTC. Its protein is CASSYSPPLAGEQFF.

The gene calls are TRBV27 and TRBJ1-2; 10 bases fit TRBD1. CDR3 length: 14 residues. Germline CDR1 reads MNHEY; CDR2 reads SMNVEV (reference sequence). Germline trimming cut 3 bases from V and 7 bases from J; bases unmatched to any gene: 5. Written as DNA, the CDR3 is TGTGCCAGCAGTTTTTGGGGACAGGGGACTGGCTACACCTTC. It is translated as CASSFWGQGTGYTF.

This clone turned up a few times. V is TRBV4-3 and J is TRBJ2-1, with TRBD2 as a possible D gene (5 bases). This CDR3 comprises 13 residues. Germline values: CDR1 LGHNA, CDR2 YSLEER. Deletions cut 0 bases from V and 15 bases from J, with 15 bases between. CDR3 amino acids: CASSQDLRGRRFF. The CDR3 bases are TGCGCCAGCAGCCAAGATCTACGTGGGAGACGGTTCTTC.

Concerning this clone itself: The sample has other DNA sequences that encode this CDR3 too. This chain uses TRBV2 with TRBJ2-7; D might be TRBD2 (5 bases). V was pared by 5 bases and J by 4 bases, with 6 bases between. The length of the CDR3 is 11 residues. Germline CDR1 and CDR2: SNHLY and FYNNEI. The CDR3 region is CASSRGYEQYF. In DNA form, the CDR3 reads TGTGCCAGCAGTCGGGGTTACGAGCAGTACTTC.

The chain couples TRBV19 to TRBJ2-3, with 9 bases aligning to TRBD1. There are 15 residues in the CDR3. The V gene end was trimmed by 10 bases and the J gene end by 3 bases; junction bases not matched to a gene: 11. Per germline, CDR1 LNHDA and CDR2 SQIVND (reference sequence). CDR3 nucleotide sequence: TGTGCCACCTTACCACAGGGGGCATCGACAGATACGCAGTATTTT. Protein: CATLPQGASTDTQYF.

The chain has TRBV28 and TRBJ1-3; 7 bases fit TRBD1. This CDR3 region has 17 residues. V shed 1 base and J 0 bases; nucleotides not matched to a gene: 6. The germline gives CDR1 MDHEN, CDR2 SYDVKM. The CDR3 loop is CASSLYTGTDSGNTIYF. CDR3 coding DNA: TGTGCCAGCAGTTTATACACCGGGACAGACTCTGGAAACACCATATATTTT.